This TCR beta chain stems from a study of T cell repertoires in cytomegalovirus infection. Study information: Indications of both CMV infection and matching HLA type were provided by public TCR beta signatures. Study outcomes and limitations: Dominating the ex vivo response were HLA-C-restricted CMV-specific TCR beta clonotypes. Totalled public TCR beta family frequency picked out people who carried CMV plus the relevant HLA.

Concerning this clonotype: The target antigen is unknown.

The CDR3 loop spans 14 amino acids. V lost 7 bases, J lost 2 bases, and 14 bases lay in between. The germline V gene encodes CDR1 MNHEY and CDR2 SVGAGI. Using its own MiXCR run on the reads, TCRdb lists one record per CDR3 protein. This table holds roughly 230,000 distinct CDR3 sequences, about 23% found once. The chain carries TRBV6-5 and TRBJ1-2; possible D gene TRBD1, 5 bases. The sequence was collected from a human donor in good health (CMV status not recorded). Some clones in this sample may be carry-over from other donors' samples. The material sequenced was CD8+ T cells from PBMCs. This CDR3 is CASTLMEGNYGYTF. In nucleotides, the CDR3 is TGTGCCAGCACTCTAATGGAGGGGAACTATGGCTACACCTTC.